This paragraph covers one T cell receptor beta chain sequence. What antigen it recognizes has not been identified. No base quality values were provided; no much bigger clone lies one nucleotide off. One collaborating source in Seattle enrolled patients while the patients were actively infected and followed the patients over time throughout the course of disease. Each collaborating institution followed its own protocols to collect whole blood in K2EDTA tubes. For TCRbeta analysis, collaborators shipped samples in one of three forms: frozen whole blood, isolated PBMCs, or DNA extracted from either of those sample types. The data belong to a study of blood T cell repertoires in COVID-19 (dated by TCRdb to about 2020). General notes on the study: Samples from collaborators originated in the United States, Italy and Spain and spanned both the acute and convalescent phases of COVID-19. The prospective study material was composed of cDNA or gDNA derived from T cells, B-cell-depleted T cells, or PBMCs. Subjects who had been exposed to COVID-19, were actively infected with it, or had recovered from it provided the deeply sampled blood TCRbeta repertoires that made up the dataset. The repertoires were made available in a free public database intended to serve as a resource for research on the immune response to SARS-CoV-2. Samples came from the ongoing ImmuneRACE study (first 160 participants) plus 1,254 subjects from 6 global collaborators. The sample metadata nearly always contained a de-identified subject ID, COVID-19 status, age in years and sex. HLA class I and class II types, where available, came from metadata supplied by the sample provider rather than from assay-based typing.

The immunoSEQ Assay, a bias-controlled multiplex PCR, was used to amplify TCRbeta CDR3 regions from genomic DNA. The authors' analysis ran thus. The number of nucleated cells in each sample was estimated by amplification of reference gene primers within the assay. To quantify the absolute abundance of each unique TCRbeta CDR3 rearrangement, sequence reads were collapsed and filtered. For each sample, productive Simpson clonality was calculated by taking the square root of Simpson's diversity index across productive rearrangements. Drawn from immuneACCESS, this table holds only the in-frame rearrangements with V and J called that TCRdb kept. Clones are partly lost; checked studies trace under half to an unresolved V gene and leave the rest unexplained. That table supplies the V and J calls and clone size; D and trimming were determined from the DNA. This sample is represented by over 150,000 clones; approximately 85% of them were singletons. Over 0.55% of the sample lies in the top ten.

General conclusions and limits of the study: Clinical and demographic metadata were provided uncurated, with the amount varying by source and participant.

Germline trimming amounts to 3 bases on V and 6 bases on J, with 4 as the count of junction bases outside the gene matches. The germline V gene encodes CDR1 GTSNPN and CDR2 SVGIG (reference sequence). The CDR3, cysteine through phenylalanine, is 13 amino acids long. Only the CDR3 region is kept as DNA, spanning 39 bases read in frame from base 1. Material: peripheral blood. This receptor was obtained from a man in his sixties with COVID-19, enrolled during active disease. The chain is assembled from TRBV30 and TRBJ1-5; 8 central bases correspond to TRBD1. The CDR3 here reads CAWRPQGAQPQHF. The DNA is TGTGCCTGGAGACCGCAGGGGGCTCAGCCCCAGCATTTT. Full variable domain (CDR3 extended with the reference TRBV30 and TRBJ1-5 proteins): SQTIHQWPATLVQPVGSPLSLECTVEGTSNPNLYWYRQAAGRGLQLLFYSVGIGQISSEVPQNLSASRPQDRQFILSSKKLLLSDSGFYLCAWRPQGAQPQHFGDGTRLSIL.